This TCR beta chain was obtained from a study of T-cell memory formation after mild COVID-19. General study points: Pre-infection memory harbored some responding clones, suggesting cross-reactive memory joined. CD4+ bias marked clones expanding day 15 to 37, unlike balanced contracting clones. Contracting CD4+ clones sat mainly in CM and EM; CD8+ in EMRA.

The CDR3 is made up of 10 amino acids. The germline V gene encodes CDR1 SNHLY and CDR2 FYNNEI. Trimming removed 7 bases from V and 8 bases from J, with 8 bases in between. Researchers used 5'RACE with constant-segment primers to make TCR alpha and TCR beta cDNA libraries that carry sample barcodes and UMIs. TCRdb fed the 5' RACE reads into MiXCR, producing one record per CDR3 protein. The repertoire holds around 150,000 distinct CDR3 sequences, with around 15% as singletons. The count of this clonotype is one. Its antigen is still unknown. Specimen: PBMCs or a T cell subset sorted from them (not recorded which). The chain carries TRBV2 and TRBJ1-2; D call uncertain. The clonotype comes from an adult woman who had mild COVID-19 (a few samples of this study predate the infection). Cell type and time point are not known. CDR3 protein: CASTATGYTF. The CDR3 nucleotides are TGTGCCAGCACCGCGACGGGCTACACCTTC.